These 4 T cell receptor beta chains were sequenced from one sample in a study of blood T cell repertoires in COVID-19. Clones were read by immunoSEQ multiplex PCR, and TCRdb kept only the in-frame ones, dropping some. The profile covers roughly 330,000 clones, with 88% appearing a single time and over 4.5% taken by the ten largest. Specimen: PBMCs or T cells enriched from blood (not recorded which). The receptors were gathered from a young man who had recovered from COVID-19.

This clone showed up just a few times. This rearrangement joins TRBV11-3 to TRBJ2-2; TRBD2 aligns across 7 bases. Looked up from germline, CDR1 is SGHNT and CDR2 is YENEEA. Trimming took 0 bases from V and 7 from J; bases not matched to a gene: 11. This CDR3 region has 17 residues. The CDR3 loop is CASSLDRVGSGDGELFF. CDR3 sequence (DNA): TGTGCCAGCAGCTTAGATCGAGTGGGAAGCGGGGACGGGGAGCTGTTTTTT.

V gene TRBV5-5 combines with J gene TRBJ2-1; unclear D gene. Germline assignment: CDR1 SGHKS and CDR2 YYEKEE (reference sequence). Trimming left V 0 bases short and J 2 bases short, with 12 bases between. The CDR3 is 16 residues long. The CDR3 reads CASSLGAGRTYNEQFF. The CDR3 region has the DNA TGTGCCAGCAGCTTGGGGGCAGGCCGCACCTACAATGAGCAGTTCTTC.

Only a few counts were recorded for this clone. The J gene is TRBJ1-5, the V gene TRBV10-3; TRBD1 agrees at 9 bases. J was trimmed by 4 bases and V by 4 bases; bases with no gene match: 2. In germline, CDR1 is ENHRY, CDR2 SYGVKD. CDR3 length equals 14 residues. The CDR3 sequence is CAISGQGENQPQHF. CDR3 coding DNA: TGTGCCATCAGTGGACAGGGGGAAAATCAGCCCCAGCATTTT.

This clone was recorded only once. The J gene is TRBJ1-4, the V gene TRBV5-1; 7 bases align to TRBD1. The germline V gene encodes CDR1 SGHRS and CDR2 YFSETQ. This CDR3 has 17 residues. After removal of 4 bases from V and 2 bases from J, the junction contained 11 bases not matched to a gene. The CDR3 DNA reads TGCGCCAGCAGCGGCGGGACAGCCCCGGGGACTAATGAAAAACTGTTTTTT. Translation gives CASSGGTAPGTNEKLFF.